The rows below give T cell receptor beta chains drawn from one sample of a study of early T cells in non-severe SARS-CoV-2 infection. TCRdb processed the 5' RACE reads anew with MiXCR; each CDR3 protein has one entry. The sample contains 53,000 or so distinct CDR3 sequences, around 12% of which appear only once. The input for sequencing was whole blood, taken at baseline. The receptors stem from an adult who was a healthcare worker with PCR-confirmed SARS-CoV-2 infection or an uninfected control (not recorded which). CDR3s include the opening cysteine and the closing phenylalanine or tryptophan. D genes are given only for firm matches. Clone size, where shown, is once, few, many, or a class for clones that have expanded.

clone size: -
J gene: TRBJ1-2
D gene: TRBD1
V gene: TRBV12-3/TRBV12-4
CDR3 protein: CASSLSRAGGNDYGYTF
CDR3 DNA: TGTGCCAGCAGTTTAAGCAGGGCAGGGGGCAATGACTATGGCTACACCTTC

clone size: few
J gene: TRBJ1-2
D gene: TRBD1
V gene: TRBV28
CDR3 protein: CASRRTGLGYGYTF
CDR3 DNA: TGTGCCAGCAGGCGGACAGGGCTGGGGTATGGCTACACCTTC

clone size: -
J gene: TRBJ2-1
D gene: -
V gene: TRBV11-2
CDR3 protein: CASSFLGNEQFF
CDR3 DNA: TGTGCCAGCAGCTTCCTCGGCAATGAGCAGTTCTTC

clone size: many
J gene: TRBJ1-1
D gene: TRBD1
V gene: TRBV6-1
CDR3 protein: CASSEAVDRGPTFF
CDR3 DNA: TGTGCCAGCAGTGAAGCGGTGGACAGGGGGCCAACTTTCTTT

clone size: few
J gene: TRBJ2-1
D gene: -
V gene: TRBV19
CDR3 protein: CASSIDLYNEQFF
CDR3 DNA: TGTGCCAGTAGTATAGATCTATACAATGAGCAGTTCTTC

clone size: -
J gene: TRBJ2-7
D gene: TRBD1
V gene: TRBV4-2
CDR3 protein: CASSQPGQVYEQYF
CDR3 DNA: TGTGCCAGCAGCCAACCGGGACAGGTCTACGAGCAGTACTTC

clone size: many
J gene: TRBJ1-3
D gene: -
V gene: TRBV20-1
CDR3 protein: CSARMTDFGNTIYF
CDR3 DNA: TGCAGTGCTAGGATGACAGACTTTGGAAACACCATATATTTT

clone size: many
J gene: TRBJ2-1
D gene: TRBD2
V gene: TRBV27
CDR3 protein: CASSTGRLAGHNEQFF
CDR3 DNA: TGTGCCAGCAGTACCGGGAGGCTAGCGGGGCACAATGAGCAGTTCTTC

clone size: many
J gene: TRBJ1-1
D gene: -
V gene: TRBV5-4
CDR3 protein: CASSQDRNTEAFF
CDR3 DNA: TGTGCCAGCAGCCAAGACAGGAACACTGAAGCTTTCTTT

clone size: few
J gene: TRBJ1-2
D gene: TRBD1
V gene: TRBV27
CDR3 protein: CASSEGGQNYPYTF
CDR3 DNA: TGTGCCAGCAGTGAAGGGGGACAGAACTATCCCTACACCTTC

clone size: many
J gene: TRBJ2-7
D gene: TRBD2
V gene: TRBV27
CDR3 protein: CASTPLAGSYEQYF
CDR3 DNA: TGTGCCAGCACCCCACTAGCGGGCAGCTACGAGCAGTACTTC

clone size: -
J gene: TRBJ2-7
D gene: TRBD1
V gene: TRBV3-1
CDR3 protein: CASSRGQGVGEQYF
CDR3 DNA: TGTGCCAGCAGCCGAGGACAGGGGGTTGGCGAGCAGTACTTC

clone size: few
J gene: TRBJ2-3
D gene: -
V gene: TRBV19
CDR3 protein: CASSSELTDTQYF
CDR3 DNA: TGTGCCAGTAGTTCGGAGCTCACAGATACGCAGTATTTT

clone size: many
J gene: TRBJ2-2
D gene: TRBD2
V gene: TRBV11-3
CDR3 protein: CASSLTIRLAGTGELFF
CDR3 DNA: TGTGCCAGCAGCTTAACGATTCGACTAGCGGGCACCGGGGAGCTGTTTTTT

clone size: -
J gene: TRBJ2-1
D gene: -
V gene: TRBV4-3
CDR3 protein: CASSQDGATWGDEQFF
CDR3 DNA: TGCGCCAGCAGCCAAGACGGTGCGACCTGGGGTGATGAGCAGTTCTTC

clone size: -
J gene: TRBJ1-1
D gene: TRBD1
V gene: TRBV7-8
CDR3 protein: CASSSDRANEAFF
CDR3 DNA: TGTGCCAGCAGCTCCGACAGGGCCAATGAAGCTTTCTTT

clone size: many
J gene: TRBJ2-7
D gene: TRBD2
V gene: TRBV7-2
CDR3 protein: CASSPRMLAGTLLDEQYF
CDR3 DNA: TGTGCCAGCAGCCCTAGGATGCTAGCGGGAACCCTACTGGACGAGCAGTACTTC

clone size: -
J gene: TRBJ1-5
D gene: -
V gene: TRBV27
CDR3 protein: CASSNGVRNQPQHF
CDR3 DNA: TGTGCCAGCAGTAACGGGGTGCGCAATCAGCCCCAGCATTTT

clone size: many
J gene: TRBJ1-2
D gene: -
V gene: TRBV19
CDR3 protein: CASTPQITNYGYTF
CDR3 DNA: TGTGCCAGTACTCCCCAGATTACTAACTATGGCTACACCTTC

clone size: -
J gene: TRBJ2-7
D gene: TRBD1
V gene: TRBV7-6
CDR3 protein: CASSITGQGYNEQYF
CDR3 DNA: TGTGCCAGCAGCATAACGGGACAGGGGTACAACGAGCAGTACTTC

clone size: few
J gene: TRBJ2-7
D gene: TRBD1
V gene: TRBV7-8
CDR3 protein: CASSSTGTGVPHEQYF
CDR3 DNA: TGTGCCAGCAGCTCAACCGGGACAGGGGTGCCCCACGAGCAGTACTTC

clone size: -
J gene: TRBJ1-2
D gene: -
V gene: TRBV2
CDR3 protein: CASSGGYGYTF
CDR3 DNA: TGTGCCAGCAGTGGCGGTTATGGCTACACCTTC

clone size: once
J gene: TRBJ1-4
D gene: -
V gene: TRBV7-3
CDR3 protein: CASSADRGRNEKLFF
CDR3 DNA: TGTGCCAGCAGCGCCGACCGGGGCAGGAATGAAAAACTGTTTTTT

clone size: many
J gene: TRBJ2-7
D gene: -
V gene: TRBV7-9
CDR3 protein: CASSPLADYSYEQYF
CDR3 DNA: TGTGCCAGCAGCCCTTTAGCTGATTATTCCTACGAGCAGTACTTC

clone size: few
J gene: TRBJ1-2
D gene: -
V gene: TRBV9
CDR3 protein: CASSVSYSANYGYTF
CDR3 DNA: TGTGCCAGCAGCGTAAGCTATTCAGCTAACTATGGCTACACCTTC

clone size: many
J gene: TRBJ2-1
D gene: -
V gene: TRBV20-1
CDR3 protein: CSARGPSPYNEQFF
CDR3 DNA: TGCAGTGCTAGAGGGCCTAGTCCATACAATGAGCAGTTCTTC

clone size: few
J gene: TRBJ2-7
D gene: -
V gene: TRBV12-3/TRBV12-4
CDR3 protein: CASSSSDIGGSYEQYF
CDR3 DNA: -

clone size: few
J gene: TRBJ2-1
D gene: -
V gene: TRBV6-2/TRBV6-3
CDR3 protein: CASSYLQGWGYNEQFF
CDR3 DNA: TGTGCCAGCAGTTACTTACAGGGTTGGGGCTACAATGAGCAGTTCTTC

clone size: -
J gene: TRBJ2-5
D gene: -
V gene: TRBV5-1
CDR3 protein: CASSSARTRGTQYF
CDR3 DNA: TGCGCCAGCAGCTCTGCACGAACCAGGGGGACCCAGTACTTC

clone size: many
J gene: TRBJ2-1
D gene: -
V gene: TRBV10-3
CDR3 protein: CAISGPSYNEQFF
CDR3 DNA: TGTGCCATCAGTGGGCCTTCCTACAATGAGCAGTTCTTC

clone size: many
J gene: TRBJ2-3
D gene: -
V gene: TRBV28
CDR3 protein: CASSTPGGGGGSDTQYF
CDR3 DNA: TGTGCCAGCAGTACCCCCGGGGGCGGGGGAGGTTCAGATACGCAGTATTTT

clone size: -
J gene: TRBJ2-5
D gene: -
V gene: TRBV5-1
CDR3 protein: CASSARNRQETQYF
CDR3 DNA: TGCGCCAGCAGCGCTAGAAACCGCCAAGAGACCCAGTACTTC

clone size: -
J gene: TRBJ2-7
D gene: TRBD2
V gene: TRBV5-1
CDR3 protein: CASSHMREGYEQYF
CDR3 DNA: TGCGCCAGCAGTCATATGCGGGAGGGATACGAGCAGTACTTC

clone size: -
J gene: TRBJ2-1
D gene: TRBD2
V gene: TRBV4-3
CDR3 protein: CASSQDVPGLAGGYNEQFF
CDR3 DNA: TGCGCCAGCAGCCAAGATGTTCCGGGACTAGCGGGAGGGTACAATGAGCAGTTCTTC

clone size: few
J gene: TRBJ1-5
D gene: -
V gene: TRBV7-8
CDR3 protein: CASSLYDSNQPQHF
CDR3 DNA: TGTGCCAGCAGCTTGTATGATAGCAATCAGCCCCAGCATTTT

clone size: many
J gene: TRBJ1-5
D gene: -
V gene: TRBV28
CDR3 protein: CASSSGNQPQHF
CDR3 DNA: TGTGCCAGCAGTTCCGGGAATCAGCCCCAGCATTTT

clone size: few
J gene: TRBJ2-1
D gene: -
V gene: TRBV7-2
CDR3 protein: CASRPTGYNEQFF
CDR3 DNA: TGTGCCAGCAGACCGACAGGTTACAATGAGCAGTTCTTC

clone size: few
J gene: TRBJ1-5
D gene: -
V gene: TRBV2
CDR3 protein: CASSGGHQNQPQHF
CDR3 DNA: TGTGCCAGCAGTGGCGGACACCAAAATCAGCCCCAGCATTTT

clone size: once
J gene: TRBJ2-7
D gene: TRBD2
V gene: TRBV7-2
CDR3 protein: CASSFGGQFQTSGSWYEQYF
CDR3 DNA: TGTGCCAGCAGCTTCGGCGGGCAGTTCCAGACTAGCGGGAGTTGGTACGAGCAGTACTTC

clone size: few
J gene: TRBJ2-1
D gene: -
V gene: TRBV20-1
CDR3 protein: CSASGSFFSYNEQFF
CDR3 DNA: TGCAGTGCTAGCGGGAGCTTTTTCTCCTACAATGAGCAGTTCTTC

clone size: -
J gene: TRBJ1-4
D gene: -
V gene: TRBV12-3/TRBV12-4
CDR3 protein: CASSPAGRTNEKLFF
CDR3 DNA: TGTGCCAGCAGCCCCGCCGGGAGGACAAATGAAAAACTGTTTTTT

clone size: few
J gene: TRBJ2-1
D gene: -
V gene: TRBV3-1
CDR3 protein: CASHGTVYEEQFF
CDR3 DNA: TGTGCCAGCCACGGGACTGTCTACGAGGAGCAGTTCTTC